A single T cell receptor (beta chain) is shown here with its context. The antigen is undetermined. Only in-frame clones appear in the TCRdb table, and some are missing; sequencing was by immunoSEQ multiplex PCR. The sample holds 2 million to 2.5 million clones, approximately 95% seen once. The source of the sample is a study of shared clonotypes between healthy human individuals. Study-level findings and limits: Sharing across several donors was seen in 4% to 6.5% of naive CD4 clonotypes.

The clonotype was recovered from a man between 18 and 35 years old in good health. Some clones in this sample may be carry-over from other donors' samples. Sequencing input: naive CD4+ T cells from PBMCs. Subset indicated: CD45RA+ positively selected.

CDR3 DNA: TGTGCCAGCGGGGGGCGACTAGCGGGAGGGCCCTACAATGAGCAGTTCTTC. This codes for CASGGRLAGGPYNEQFF. V usage is TRBV9 and J usage is TRBJ2-1, with 14 bases identical to TRBD2. The V gene's germline CDR1 is SGDLS and CDR2 YYNGEE. Trimming removed 7 bases from V and 2 bases from J; junction bases left unmatched: 8. The CDR3 runs to 17 residues. The full variable domain, completed using reference TRBV9 and TRBJ2-1, is DSGVTQTPKHLITATGQRVTLRCSPRSGDLSVYWYQQSLDQGLQFLIQYYNGEERAKGNILERFSAQQFPDLHSELNLSSLELGDSALYFCASGGRLAGGPYNEQFFGPGTRLTVL.